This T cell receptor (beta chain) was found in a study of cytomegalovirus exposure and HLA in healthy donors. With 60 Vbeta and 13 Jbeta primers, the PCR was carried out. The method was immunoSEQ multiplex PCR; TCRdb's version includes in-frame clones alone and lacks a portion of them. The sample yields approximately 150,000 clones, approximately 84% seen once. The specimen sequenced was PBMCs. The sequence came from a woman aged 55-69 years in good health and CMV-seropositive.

DNA of the CDR3: TGTGCCAGCAGCTTAGCGACAACAACTAATGAAAAACTGTTTTTT. Residues: CASSLATTTNEKLFF. The J gene is TRBJ1-4, the V gene TRBV7-2; D is ambiguous. Germline V CDR1 and CDR2: SGHTA, FQGNSA. The CDR3 extends over 15 amino acids. Deletions cut 0 bases from V and 0 bases from J, with 5 bases between.